These 6 T cell receptor beta chains originate from one sample sequenced in a study of T cells expressing NK-cell markers. TCRdb re-analyzed the 5' RACE reads; it lists each CDR3 protein once, without DNA. The ten top clones account for 4% to 5%, within a sample of hundreds of thousands of distinct CDR3 sequences. Sample: blood T cells: a sorted CD56 or NKG2C T cell subset, CD4+ or CD8+ T cells, or bulk PBMC T cells (not recorded which). The source of these receptors is a woman aged 18 to 75 in good health.

This sequence joins TRBV29-1 and TRBJ1-1; TCRdb reports TRBD1, a call that lacks DNA to check it against. This CDR3 is built from 12 residues. Germline CDR1 SQVTM, CDR2 ANQGSEA. Here the CDR3 reads CSAGDRVTEAFF. Using reference TRBV29-1 and TRBJ1-1 for the parts outside the CDR3, the full variable domain is SAVISQKPSRDICQRGTSLTIQCQVDSQVTMMFWYRQQPGQSLTLIATANQGSEATYESGFVIDKFPISRPNLTFSTLTVSNMSPEDSSIYLCSAGDRVTEAFFGQGTRLTVV.

The J gene is TRBJ2-7, the V gene TRBV29-1. The CDR3 contains 11 residues. Germline V gene data show CDR1 as SQVTM and CDR2 as ANQGSEA. CDR3 in amino acids: CSVANLDEQYF.

V gene TRBV12-3 or TRBV12-4 combines with J gene TRBJ2-3; TCRdb names TRBD2, which stays unverified in the absence of DNA. The CDR3 runs to 18 residues. CDR3 sequence reads: CASSPGGSGGAATDTQYF.

The chain has TRBV18 and TRBJ1-5. From germline, CDR1 is KGHSH and CDR2 LQKENI. This CDR3 contains 16 residues. CDR3 residues: CASSRVIGVGDQPQHF.

This sequence joins TRBV12-3 or TRBV12-4 and TRBJ2-1. The CDR3 runs 15 residues. The CDR3: CASSADGSSYNEQFF.

The rearrangement uses TRBV20-1 and TRBJ2-3; TCRdb designates TRBD2, a call that cannot be tested without DNA. The CDR3 is 15 residues long. The V gene's germline CDR1 is DFQATT and CDR2 SNEGSKA (reference sequence). CDR3 sequence reads: CSASGGPMGTDTQYF.